These 2 T cell receptor beta chains originate from one sample sequenced in a study of radiation and T cells in renal cell carcinoma. Regarding time point: blood 2 weeks post-SBRT. Treatment indicated: 15 Gy SBRT to primary tumor, nephrectomy 4 weeks later. Repertoires were generated with immunoSEQ multiplex PCR, while TCRdb's copy carries only in-frame clones and drops some. The data contain about 150,000 clones, about 87% of them singletons. The specimen comprised blood, sampled from a patient whose treatment included radiotherapy and nephrectomy. These receptors were taken from a woman in her fifties or sixties with renal cell carcinoma.

J is TRBJ2-2 and V is TRBV6-6; D is uncertain. There are 12 residues in the CDR3. Germline lookup yields CDR1 MNHNY and CDR2 SVGAGI (reference sequence). Trimming took off 8 bases at V and 7 bases at J, with 11 bases between the two ends. CDR3 residues: CASGRMIGELFF. The CDR3 coding sequence is TGTGCCAGCGGACGGATGATCGGGGAGCTGTTTTTT.

The gene calls are TRBV5-6 and TRBJ2-7; TRBD2 might be the D (6 bases). Germline V CDR1 and CDR2: SGHDT, YYEEEE. V lost 7 bases and J lost 3, with 11 bases in between. The CDR3 is made up of 12 amino acids. CDR3 bases: TGTGCCAGCCGGGGGAACGGCTACGAGCAGTACTTC. Translating it yields CASRGNGYEQYF. Drawing the rest from reference TRBV5-6 and TRBJ2-7, the complete variable domain is DAGVTQSPTHLIKTRGQQVTLRCSPKSGHDTVSWYQQALGQGPQFIFQYYEEEERQRGNFPDRFSGHQFPNYSSELNVNALLLGDSALYLCASRGNGYEQYFGPGTRLTVT.